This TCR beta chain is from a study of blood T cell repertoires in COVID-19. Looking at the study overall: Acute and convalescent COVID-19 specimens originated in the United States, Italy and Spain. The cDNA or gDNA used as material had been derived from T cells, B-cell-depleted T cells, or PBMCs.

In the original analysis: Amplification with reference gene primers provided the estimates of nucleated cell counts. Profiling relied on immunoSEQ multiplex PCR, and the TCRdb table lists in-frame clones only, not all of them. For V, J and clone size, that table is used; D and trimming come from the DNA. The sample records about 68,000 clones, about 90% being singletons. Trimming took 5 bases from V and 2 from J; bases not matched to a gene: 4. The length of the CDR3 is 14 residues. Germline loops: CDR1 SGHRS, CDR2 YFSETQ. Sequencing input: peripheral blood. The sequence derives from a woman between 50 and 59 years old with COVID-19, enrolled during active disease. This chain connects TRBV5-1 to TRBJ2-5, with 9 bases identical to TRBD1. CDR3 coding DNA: TGCGCCAGCAGAGGGACAGGGAGTCAAGAGACCCAGTACTTC. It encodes CASRGTGSQETQYF. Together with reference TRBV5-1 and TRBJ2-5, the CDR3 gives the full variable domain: KAGVTQTPRYLIKTRGQQVTLSCSPISGHRSVSWYQQTPGQGLQFLFEYFSETQRNKGNFPGRFSGRQFSNSRSEMNVSTLELGDSALYLCASRGTGSQETQYFGPGTRLLVL.